This T cell receptor (beta chain) is from a study of STAT5B mutations in CD4+ large granular lymphocyte leukemia. Turning to this clone: What it recognizes is unknown.

The table came from immunoSEQ multiplex PCR; TCRdb's copy has only in-frame clones and leaves some out. The data show 4,500 to 6,000 clones, around 88% seen once. The V gene's germline CDR1 is MGHRA and CDR2 YSYEKL. The CDR3 loop spans 17 amino acids. V dropped 1 base and J dropped 8; count of bases not matched to a gene: 13. Study results and caveats: 8/27 top patient clones versus 2/35 control clones were TRBV06-family.

This sequence originates from a middle-aged man with CD4+ T-cell large granular lymphocyte leukemia. The rearrangement joins TRBV4-1 to TRBJ1-4; 7 bases map to TRBD1. Material for sequencing was PBMCs. The CDR3, as DNA: TGCGCCAGCAGCCAAGGCAGTCAGGGGGTCCCGAGGGAAAAACTGTTTTTT. The encoded protein is CASSQGSQGVPREKLFF.